These 18 T cell receptor beta chains were all obtained from the same sample, sequenced in a study of CD8+ T cells in alopecia areata. Reverse transcription of extracted RNA yielded cDNA, which provided the sequencing template. The protocol was immunoSEQ multiplex PCR, while the TCRdb copy is restricted to in-frame clones and leaves out a portion. Of 170,000 or so clones in the sample, 63% are singletons; the top ten hold 1.5% to 2%. This specimen consisted of CD4+ T cells sorted from blood, obtained at week 0. The origin of the receptors is a human donor with alopecia areata.

J is TRBJ2-3 and V is TRBV29-1; no clear D. Deletions cut 6 bases from V and 2 bases from J, with 12 bases between. The CDR3 is made up of 13 amino acids. Germline CDR1 reads SQVTM; CDR2 reads ANQGSEA. This chain's CDR3 is CSVGRRSTDTQYF. As DNA, the CDR3 is TGCAGCGTCGGACGTCGGTCCACAGATACGCAGTATTTT.

The V gene is TRBV30, the J gene TRBJ2-3, with TRBD1 matching over 7 bases. The CDR3 runs 14 residues. V lost 2 bases, J lost 0 bases, and 2 bases stayed unmatched. From germline, CDR1 is GTSNPN and CDR2 SVGIG (reference sequence). The CDR3 DNA sequence: TGTGCCTGGAGTCCGGGACAGAGCACAGATACGCAGTATTTT. Translating gives CAWSPGQSTDTQYF. Variable domain in full (rest from reference TRBV30 and TRBJ2-3): SQTIHQWPATLVQPVGSPLSLECTVEGTSNPNLYWYRQAAGRGLQLLFYSVGIGQISSEVPQNLSASRPQDRQFILSSKKLLLSDSGFYLCAWSPGQSTDTQYFGPGTRLTVL.

This clone was seen a handful of times. The chain carries TRBV6-5 and TRBJ2-1, with 12 bases identical to TRBD2. Per the germline V gene, CDR1 is MNHEY and CDR2 is SVGAGI. This CDR3 comprises 16 residues. J gave up 5 bases and V 0 bases, and 2 bases lay outside the gene matches. The CDR3 DNA reads as TGTGCCAGCAGTTACTCTCCTAGCGGGGGGGACAATGAGCAGTTCTTC. Protein product: CASSYSPSGGDNEQFF.

This chain connects TRBV30 to TRBJ1-6; D uncertain. Germline CDR1 reads GTSNPN; CDR2 reads SVGIG (reference sequence). The CDR3 is 12 residues long. V shed 1 base and J shed 7 bases, with 5 bases lying between them. The CDR3 DNA is TGTGCCTGGAGTGAGACGAATTCACCCCTCCACTTT. As protein: CAWSETNSPLHF. The variable domain in full, completed from reference TRBV30 and TRBJ1-6, reads SQTIHQWPATLVQPVGSPLSLECTVEGTSNPNLYWYRQAAGRGLQLLFYSVGIGQISSEVPQNLSASRPQDRQFILSSKKLLLSDSGFYLCAWSETNSPLHFGNGTRLTVT.

This clone was observed a single time. The chain uses TRBV4-2 and TRBJ1-2, with a tentative D call TRBD1 (5 bases). The CDR3 runs to 15 residues. Germline CDR1 and CDR2: LGHNA and YNFKEQ. The V and J ends lost 0 bases and 3 bases respectively, with 11 bases between them. CDR3 DNA: TGTGCCAGCAGCCAAGAGTGGGGGGACCACTATGGCTACACCTTC. As protein: CASSQEWGDHYGYTF.

The chain employs TRBV30 and TRBJ2-7; 9 bases fit TRBD1. Unmatched junction bases numbered 6, after V lost 2 bases and J lost 13 bases. In germline, CDR1 is GTSNPN, CDR2 SVGIG (reference sequence). The length of the CDR3 is 11 residues. In DNA, the CDR3 is TGTGCCTGGAGTTCCGGGACAGGGATTTACTTC. Translation gives CAWSSGTGIYF.

The chain links TRBV10-3 to TRBJ1-1; D uncertain. V gave up 4 bases and J gave up 8 bases, with 11 bases separating them. The CDR3 loop spans 12 amino acids. In germline, CDR1 is ENHRY, CDR2 SYGVKD. CDR3 nucleotides: TGTGCCATCAGTGGAGTGTTGGGGGAAGCTTTCTTT. Translating gives CAISGVLGEAFF.

J is TRBJ1-1 and V is TRBV29-1; a weak D match, TRBD1 (5 bases). V was pared by 4 bases and J by 8 bases, with 11 bases between. The CDR3 is 11 residues long. The germline V gene has CDR1 SQVTM and CDR2 ANQGSEA. CDR3: CSVAREKEAFF. CDR3 coding DNA: TGCAGCGTTGCCAGGGAGAAAGAAGCTTTCTTT. The whole variable domain, filled in from reference TRBV29-1 and TRBJ1-1, reads SAVISQKPSRDICQRGTSLTIQCQVDSQVTMMFWYRQQPGQSLTLIATANQGSEATYESGFVIDKFPISRPNLTFSTLTVSNMSPEDSSIYLCSVAREKEAFFGQGTRLTVV.

This sequence joins TRBV30 and TRBJ2-3; 11 bases align to TRBD2. The CDR3 sequence is 15 residues long. The V gene's germline CDR1 is GTSNPN and CDR2 SVGIG (reference sequence). V lost 0 bases, J lost 5 bases, and 4 bases stayed unmatched. The CDR3 sequence is CAWSVLAGVGDTQYF. In nucleotides, the CDR3 is TGTGCCTGGAGTGTACTAGCGGGGGTAGGAGATACGCAGTATTTT.

This sequence joins TRBV29-1 and TRBJ2-3; D ambiguous. This CDR3 is built from 13 residues. The V end lost 3 bases, the J end lost 3 bases, and 10 bases lay between the germline ends. Looked up from germline, CDR1 is SQVTM and CDR2 is ANQGSEA. CDR3 amino acids: CSVEGRVTDTQYF. The CDR3 DNA follows: TGCAGCGTTGAGGGCAGAGTTACAGATACGCAGTATTTT.

The chain employs TRBV5-1 and TRBJ2-3, with 12 bases aligning to TRBD2. This CDR3 is built from 15 residues. Germline CDR1 SGHRS, CDR2 YFSETQ. Germline trimming cut 4 bases from V and 4 bases from J; bases unmatched to any gene: 4. Here the CDR3 DNA reads TGCGCCAGCAGCCCTAGCGGGGGGGCCGCAGATACGCAGTATTTT. This sequence encodes CASSPSGGAADTQYF.

The gene calls are TRBV27 and TRBJ1-1; the D gene is possibly TRBD1 (5 bases). V dropped 8 bases and J dropped 1 base, with 14 bases sitting between them. Germline values: CDR1 MNHEY, CDR2 SMNVEV (reference sequence). This CDR3 spans 14 amino acids. DNA of the CDR3: TGTGCCAGCTCAAGACTTGGACAGAACACTGAAGCTTTCTTT. Protein: CASSRLGQNTEAFF.

The chain links TRBV29-1 to TRBJ1-1; possibly TRBD1 for D (5 bases). Between the trimmed V and J ends, which lost 4 bases and 1 base, there was a span of 10 bases. The CDR3 length is 13 residues. CDR1 SQVTM and CDR2 ANQGSEA come from the germline V gene. The CDR3 region has the DNA TGCAGCGTTGGGGAGGGACCGAACACTGAAGCTTTCTTT. As protein: CSVGEGPNTEAFF. The whole variable domain, remainder taken from reference TRBV29-1 and TRBJ1-1, is SAVISQKPSRDICQRGTSLTIQCQVDSQVTMMFWYRQQPGQSLTLIATANQGSEATYESGFVIDKFPISRPNLTFSTLTVSNMSPEDSSIYLCSVGEGPNTEAFFGQGTRLTVV.

In the case of this clone: This CDR3 is also generated by other DNA sequences in the sample. The V and J genes are TRBV7-2 and TRBJ1-1; 7 positions match TRBD1. V shed 5 bases and J 5 bases; nucleotides not matched to a gene: 5. Germline V CDR1 and CDR2: SGHTA, FQGNSA. The CDR3 spans 13 residues. This CDR3 is CASSAQGRTEAFF. CDR3 coding DNA: TGTGCCAGCAGCGCACAGGGGAGGACTGAAGCTTTCTTT.

The chain has TRBV4-2 and TRBJ2-3; 7 bases map to TRBD2. V lost 0 bases to trimming and J lost 3 bases; unmatched junction nucleotides: 6. The CDR3 is 16 amino acids. Germline V CDR1 and CDR2: LGHNA, YNFKEQ. The CDR3 region is CASSQDFWGGTDTQYF. The CDR3 nucleotides read TGTGCCAGCAGCCAAGATTTTTGGGGGGGAACAGATACGCAGTATTTT.

V usage is TRBV18 and J usage is TRBJ1-3; the match to TRBD1 covers 7 bases. This CDR3 has 15 residues. The V gene end was trimmed by 6 bases and the J gene end by 8 bases; junction bases not matched to a gene: 13. The germline V gene has CDR1 KGHSH and CDR2 LQKENI. Here the CDR3 reads CASSPSGQRADTIYF. The CDR3 nucleotides are TGTGCCAGCTCCCCCTCGGGACAGCGGGCGGACACCATATATTTT.

The V and J genes are TRBV7-6 and TRBJ1-3; 7 nucleotides align to TRBD1. V lost 7 bases and J lost 2; bases outside the gene matches: 17. CDR1 and CDR2 from the germline V gene are SGHVS and FNYEAQ. This CDR3 has 18 residues. CDR3 bases: TGTGCCAGCACCCAAGAATTACCCGGGACAGTCACTGGAAACACCATATATTTT. It specifies CASTQELPGTVTGNTIYF.

This chain uses TRBV29-1 with TRBJ1-1; 7 nucleotides align to TRBD1. The ends lost 7 bases at V and 4 bases at J; junction bases unmatched: 6. CDR1 and CDR2 (germline): SQVTM, ANQGSEA. The CDR3 sequence is 12 residues long. CDR3 sequence: CSGTYRGTEAFF. The CDR3 bases are TGCAGCGGGACCTACAGGGGCACTGAAGCTTTCTTT.